This T cell receptor (beta chain) was sequenced during a study of T cells in Graves' hyperthyroidism and ophthalmopathy. The TCR beta CDR3 regions underwent amplification using RNA transcripts as the source. The primer set for the first-round RT-PCR of the TCR CDR3 was HTBI. TCRdb reanalysed the multiplex PCR reads using MiXCR and keeps one entry per CDR3 protein. The profile shows a few hundred thousand distinct CDR3 sequences, approximately 13% of them singletons. In this sample, this clonotype turned up many times. Thyroid ultrasound and orbital computed tomography, with clinical symptoms and serum thyroxine and TRAb, informed diagnoses. The sample was blood. The source of this sequence is a woman between 18 and 29 years old with Graves' hyperthyroidism.

The CDR3 protein is CASSLMVDTEAFF. In DNA, the CDR3 is TGTGCCAGCAGCTTAATGGTGGACACTGAAGCTTTCTTT. This chain joins TRBV11-2 and TRBJ1-1; D gene unclear. The CDR3 covers 13 residues. V lost 2 bases to trimming and J lost 3 bases, with 7 bases between them. Per the germline V gene, CDR1 is SGHAT and CDR2 is FQNNGV.